This T cell receptor beta chain was identified during a study of blood T cells in healthy people across ages. The second PCR ran about 6 to 12 cycles with a sample-barcoded 5' primer and J-beta primers. Each cDNA molecule received a tag from a template-switch adaptor that had 12 random nucleotides. Each CDR3 protein gets one entry after TCRdb re-called the 5' RACE reads with MiXCR. The sample carries around 1,000,000 distinct CDR3 sequences, approximately 25% recorded once. Study findings and constraints: No one knew whether donors had CMV, which possibly confounded expanded clonotype changes.

V lost 0 bases and J lost 8, with 17 bases in between. Germline lookup yields CDR1 MGHRA and CDR2 YSYEKL. The CDR3 contains 16 residues. This clonotype turned up a few times. The antigen is unknown. These data were likewise used in another study, on T cells of mothers and their children. As that study records: The overlap seen between related mothers and children slightly exceeded that of unrelated pairs, though not significantly. Clones that were microchimeric and persistent were not detected among T cells.

Source material: blood. The clonotype comes from a girl aged 2 to 9 in good health. The rearrangement uses TRBV4-1 and TRBJ2-1; the D gene is possibly TRBD2 (6 bases). In nucleotides, the CDR3 is TGCGCCAGCAGCCAAGATGTGGCAGGAGGGCGTCATGAGCAGTTCTTC. It yields the protein CASSQDVAGGRHEQFF.